This TCR beta chain was observed in a study of T cell changes during pregnancy in multiple sclerosis. Sequencing used immunoSEQ multiplex PCR; TCRdb keeps in-frame clones, though not all of them. The sample records about 50,000 clones, roughly 92% being singletons. Germline CDR1 reads SGHTA; CDR2 reads FQGNSA. The CDR3 runs to 16 residues. After removal of 2 bases from V and 1 base from J, the junction contained 5 bases not matched to a gene. The chain uses TRBV7-2 and TRBJ2-3; 8 bases map to TRBD2. The sequenced sample was CD4+ T cells from peripheral blood mononuclear cells, obtained after pregnancy. The TCR comes from a female donor with multiple sclerosis, enrolled in a pregnancy study. CDR3 nucleotides: TGTGCCAGCAGCTTATCGGGAGGGCCGGGCACAGATACGCAGTATTTT. It is translated as CASSLSGGPGTDTQYF.